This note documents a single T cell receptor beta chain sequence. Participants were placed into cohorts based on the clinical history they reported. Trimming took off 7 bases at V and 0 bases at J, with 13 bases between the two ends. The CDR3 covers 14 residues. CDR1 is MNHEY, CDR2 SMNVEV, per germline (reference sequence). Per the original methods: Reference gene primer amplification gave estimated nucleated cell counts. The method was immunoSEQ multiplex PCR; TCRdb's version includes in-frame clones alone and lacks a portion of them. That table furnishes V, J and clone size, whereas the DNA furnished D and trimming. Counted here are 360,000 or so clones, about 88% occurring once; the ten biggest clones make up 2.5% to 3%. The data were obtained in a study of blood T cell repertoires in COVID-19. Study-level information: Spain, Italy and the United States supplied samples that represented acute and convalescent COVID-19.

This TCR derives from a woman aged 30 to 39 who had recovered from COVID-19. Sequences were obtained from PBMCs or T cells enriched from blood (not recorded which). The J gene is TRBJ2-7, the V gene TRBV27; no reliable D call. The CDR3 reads CASTNSYGSYEQYF. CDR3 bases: TGTGCCAGCACCAACAGCTACGGCTCCTACGAGCAGTACTTC.